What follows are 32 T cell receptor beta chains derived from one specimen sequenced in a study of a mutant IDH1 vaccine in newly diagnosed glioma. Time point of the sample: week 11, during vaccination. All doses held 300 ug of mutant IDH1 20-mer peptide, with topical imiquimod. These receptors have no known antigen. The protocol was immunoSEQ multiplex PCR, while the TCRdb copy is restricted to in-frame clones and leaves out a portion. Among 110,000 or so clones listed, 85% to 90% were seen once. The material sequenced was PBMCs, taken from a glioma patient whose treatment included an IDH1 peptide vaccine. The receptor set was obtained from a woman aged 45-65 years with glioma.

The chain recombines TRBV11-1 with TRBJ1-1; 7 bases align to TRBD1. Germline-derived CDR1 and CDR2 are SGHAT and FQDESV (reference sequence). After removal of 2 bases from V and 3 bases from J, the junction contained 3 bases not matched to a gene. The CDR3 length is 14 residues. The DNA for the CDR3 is TGTGCCAGCAGCTTAATAACAGGGGACACTGAAGCTTTCTTT. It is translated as CASSLITGDTEAFF.

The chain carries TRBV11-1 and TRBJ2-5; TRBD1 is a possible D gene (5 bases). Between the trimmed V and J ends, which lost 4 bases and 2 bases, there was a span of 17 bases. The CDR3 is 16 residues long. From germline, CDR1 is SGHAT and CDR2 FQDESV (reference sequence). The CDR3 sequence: CASSSPRTTPQETQYF. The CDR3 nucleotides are TGTGCCAGCAGCTCCCCAAGGACAACCCCTCAAGAGACCCAGTACTTC. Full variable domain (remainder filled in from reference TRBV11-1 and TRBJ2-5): EAEVAQSPRYKITEKSQAVAFWCDPISGHATLYWYRQILGQGPELLVQFQDESVVDDSQLPKDRFSAERLKGVDSTLKIQPAELGDSAMYLCASSSPRTTPQETQYFGPGTRLLVL.

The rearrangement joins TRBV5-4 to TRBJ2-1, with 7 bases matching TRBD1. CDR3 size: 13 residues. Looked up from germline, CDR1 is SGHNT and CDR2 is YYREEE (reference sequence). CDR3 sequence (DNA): TGTGCAGACCGGGCACAGGGGATCAATGAGCAGTTCTTC. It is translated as CADRAQGINEQFF.

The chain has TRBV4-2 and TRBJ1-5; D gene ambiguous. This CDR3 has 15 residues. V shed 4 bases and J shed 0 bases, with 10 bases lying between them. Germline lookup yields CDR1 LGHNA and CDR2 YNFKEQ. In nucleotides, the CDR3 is TGTGCCAGCAGCCCCTCCACCATTAGCAATCAGCCCCAGCATTTT. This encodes CASSPSTISNQPQHF.

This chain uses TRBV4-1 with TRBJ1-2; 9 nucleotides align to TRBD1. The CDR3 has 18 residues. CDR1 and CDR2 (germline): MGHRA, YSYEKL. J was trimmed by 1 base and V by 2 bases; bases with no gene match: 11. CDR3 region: CASSQTFRTGEGNYGYTF. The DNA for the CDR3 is TGCGCCAGCAGCCAAACCTTCAGGACAGGGGAAGGTAACTATGGCTACACCTTC.

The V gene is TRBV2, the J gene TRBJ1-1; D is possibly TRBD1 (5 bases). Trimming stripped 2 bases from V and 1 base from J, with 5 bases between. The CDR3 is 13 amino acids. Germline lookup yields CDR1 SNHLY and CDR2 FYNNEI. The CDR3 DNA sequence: TGTGCCAGCAGTGAACAGGGGAACACTGAAGCTTTCTTT. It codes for CASSEQGNTEAFF. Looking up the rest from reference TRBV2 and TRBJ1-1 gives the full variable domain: EPEVTQTPSHQVTQMGQEVILRCVPISNHLYFYWYRQILGQKVEFLVSFYNNEISEKSEIFDDQFSVERPDGSNFTLKIRSTKLEDSAMYFCASSEQGNTEAFFGQGTRLTVV.

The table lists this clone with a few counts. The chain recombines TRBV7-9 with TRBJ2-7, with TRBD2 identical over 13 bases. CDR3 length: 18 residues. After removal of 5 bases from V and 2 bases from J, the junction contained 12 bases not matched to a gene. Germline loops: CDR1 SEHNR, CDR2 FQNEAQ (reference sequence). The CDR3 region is CASSGESTGTSGTYEQYF. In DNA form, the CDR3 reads TGTGCCAGCAGCGGTGAATCAACCGGGACTAGCGGGACCTACGAGCAGTACTTC.

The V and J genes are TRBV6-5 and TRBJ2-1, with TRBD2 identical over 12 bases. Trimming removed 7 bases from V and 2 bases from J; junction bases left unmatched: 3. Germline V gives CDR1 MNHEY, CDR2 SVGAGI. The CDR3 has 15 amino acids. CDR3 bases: TGTGCCAGCATGGGACTAGCGGGCCCCTACAATGAGCAGTTCTTC. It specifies CASMGLAGPYNEQFF.

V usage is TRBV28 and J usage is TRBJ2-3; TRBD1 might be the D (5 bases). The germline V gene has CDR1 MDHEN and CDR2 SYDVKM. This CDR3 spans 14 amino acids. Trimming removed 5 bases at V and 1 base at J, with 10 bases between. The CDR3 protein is CASSIQQGTDTQYF. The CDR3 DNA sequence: TGTGCCAGCAGTATCCAACAGGGCACAGATACGCAGTATTTT.

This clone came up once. CDR3 in amino acids: CASSLVVGPQHF. In DNA, the CDR3 is TGTGCCAGCAGTTTAGTCGTGGGGCCCCAGCATTTT. The rearrangement joins TRBV28 to TRBJ1-5; D not certain. The germline CDR1 and CDR2 sequences are MDHEN and SYDVKM. CDR3 length equals 12 residues. The V gene lost 2 bases and the J gene lost 9 bases, with 8 bases spanning the gap.

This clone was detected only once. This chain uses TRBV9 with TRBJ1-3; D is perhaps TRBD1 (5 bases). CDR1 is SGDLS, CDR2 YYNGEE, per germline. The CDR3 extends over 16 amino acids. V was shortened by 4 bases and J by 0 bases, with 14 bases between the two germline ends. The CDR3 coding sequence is TGTGCCAGCAGCCCAGGGTGGGGGGGCTCTGGAAACACCATATATTTT. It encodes CASSPGWGGSGNTIYF.

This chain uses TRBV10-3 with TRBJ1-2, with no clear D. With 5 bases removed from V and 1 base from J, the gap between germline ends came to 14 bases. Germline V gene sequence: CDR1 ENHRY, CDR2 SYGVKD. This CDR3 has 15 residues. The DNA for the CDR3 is TGTGCCATCAGTAAGACTCTCAGGTTTAACTATGGCTACACCTTC. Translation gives CAISKTLRFNYGYTF.

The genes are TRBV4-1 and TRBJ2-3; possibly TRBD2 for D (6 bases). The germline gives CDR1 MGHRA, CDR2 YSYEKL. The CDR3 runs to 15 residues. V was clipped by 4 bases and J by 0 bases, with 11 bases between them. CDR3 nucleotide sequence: TGCGCCAGCAGCCCCTTAGCGGCTAGCACAGATACGCAGTATTTT. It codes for CASSPLAASTDTQYF.

CDR3 protein: CSVELWTGTAETQYF. Written as DNA, the CDR3 is TGCAGCGTTGAACTATGGACGGGGACAGCGGAGACCCAGTACTTC. The J gene is TRBJ2-5, the V gene TRBV29-1, with 7 nucleotides matching TRBD1. This CDR3 contains 15 residues. Germline CDR1 is SQVTM and CDR2 is ANQGSEA. V lost 2 bases to trimming and J lost 5 bases; unmatched junction nucleotides: 11.

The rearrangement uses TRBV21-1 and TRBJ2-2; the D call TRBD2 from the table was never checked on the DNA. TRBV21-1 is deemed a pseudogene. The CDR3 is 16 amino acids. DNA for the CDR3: TGTGCCAGCAGCAAAAAGCGGGAGCCCTACACCGGGGAGCTGTTTTTT. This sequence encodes CASSKKREPYTGELFF.

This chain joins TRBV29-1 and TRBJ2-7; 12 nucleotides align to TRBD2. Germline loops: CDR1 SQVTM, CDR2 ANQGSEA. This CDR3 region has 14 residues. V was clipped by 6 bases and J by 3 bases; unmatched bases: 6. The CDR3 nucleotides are TGCAGCGTCCGGACTAGCGGGGTTTTCTACGAGCAGTACTTC. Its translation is CSVRTSGVFYEQYF.

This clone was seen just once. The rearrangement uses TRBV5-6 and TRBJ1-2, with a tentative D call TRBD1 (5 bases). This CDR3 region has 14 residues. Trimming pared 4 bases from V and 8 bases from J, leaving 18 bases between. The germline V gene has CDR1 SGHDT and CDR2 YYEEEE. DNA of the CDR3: TGTGCCAGCAGCGTCCAGGGTCCCCTTTGGGGCTACACCTTC. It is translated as CASSVQGPLWGYTF.

CDR3 sequence: CAWSVLGLKYF. The CDR3 DNA reads TGTGCCTGGAGTGTTTTAGGGCTTAAGTACTTC. This chain connects TRBV30 to TRBJ2-7; D gene ambiguous. This CDR3 comprises 11 residues. Germline V gene sequence: CDR1 GTSNPN, CDR2 SVGIG (reference sequence). Trimming left V 0 bases short and J 11 bases short, with 11 bases between.

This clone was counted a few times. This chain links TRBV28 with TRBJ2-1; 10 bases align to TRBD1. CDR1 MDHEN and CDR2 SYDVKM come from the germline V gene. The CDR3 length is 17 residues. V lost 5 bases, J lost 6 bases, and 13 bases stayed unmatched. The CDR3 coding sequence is TGTGCCAGCAGTGGCTTCCGTTTCTGGACAGGGGGCAATGAGCAGTTCTTC. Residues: CASSGFRFWTGGNEQFF.

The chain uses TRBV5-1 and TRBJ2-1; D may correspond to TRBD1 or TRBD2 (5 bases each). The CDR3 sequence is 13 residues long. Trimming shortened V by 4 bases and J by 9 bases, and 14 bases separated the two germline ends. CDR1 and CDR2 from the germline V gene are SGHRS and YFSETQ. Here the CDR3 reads CASSLRGETEQFF. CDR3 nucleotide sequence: TGCGCCAGCAGCCTCCGAGGGGAAACTGAGCAGTTCTTC.

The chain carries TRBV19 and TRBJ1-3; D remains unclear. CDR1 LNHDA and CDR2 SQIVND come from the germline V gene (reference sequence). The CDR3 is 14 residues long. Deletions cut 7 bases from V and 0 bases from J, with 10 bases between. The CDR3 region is CASTENVSGNTIYF. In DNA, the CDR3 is TGTGCCAGTACTGAAAACGTCTCTGGAAACACCATATATTTT.

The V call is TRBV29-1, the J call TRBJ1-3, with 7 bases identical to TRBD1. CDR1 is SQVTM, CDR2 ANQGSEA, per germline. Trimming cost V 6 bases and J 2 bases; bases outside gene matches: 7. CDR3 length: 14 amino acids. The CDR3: CSVLPGTAGNTIYF. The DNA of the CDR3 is TGCAGCGTCCTGCCCGGGACAGCTGGAAACACCATATATTTT. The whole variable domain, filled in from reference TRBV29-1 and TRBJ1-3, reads SAVISQKPSRDICQRGTSLTIQCQVDSQVTMMFWYRQQPGQSLTLIATANQGSEATYESGFVIDKFPISRPNLTFSTLTVSNMSPEDSSIYLCSVLPGTAGNTIYFGEGSWLTVV.

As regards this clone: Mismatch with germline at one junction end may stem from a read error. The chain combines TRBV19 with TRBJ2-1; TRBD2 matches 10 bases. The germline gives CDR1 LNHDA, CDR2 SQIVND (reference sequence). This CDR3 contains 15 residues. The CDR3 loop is CASSIAGGPGNEQFF. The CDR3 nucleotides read TGTGCCAGTAGCATAGCGGGAGGTCCGGGGAATGAGCAGTTCTTC. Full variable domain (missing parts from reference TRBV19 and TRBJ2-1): DGGITQSPKYLFRKEGQNVTLSCEQNLNHDAMYWYRQDPGQGLRLIYYSQIVNDFQKGDIAEGYSVSREKKESFPLTVTSAQKNPTAFYLCASSIAGGPGNEQFFGPGTRLTVL.

The CDR3 region is CASSLRGYTF. CDR3 nucleotides: TGTGCCAGCAGCTTAAGGGGCTACACCTTC. The V gene is TRBV7-9, the J gene TRBJ1-2; D is undetermined. Germline V lookup: CDR1 SEHNR, CDR2 FQNEAQ (reference sequence). CDR3 length: 10 residues. Trimming left V 2 bases short and J 8 bases short, with 3 bases between. Using reference TRBV7-9 and TRBJ1-2 for the parts outside the CDR3, the full variable domain is DTGVSQNPRHKITKRGQNVTFRCDPISEHNRLYWYRQTLGQGPEFLTYFQNEAQLEKSRLLSDRFSAERPKGSFSTLEIQRTEQGDSAMYLCASSLRGYTFGSGTRLTVV.

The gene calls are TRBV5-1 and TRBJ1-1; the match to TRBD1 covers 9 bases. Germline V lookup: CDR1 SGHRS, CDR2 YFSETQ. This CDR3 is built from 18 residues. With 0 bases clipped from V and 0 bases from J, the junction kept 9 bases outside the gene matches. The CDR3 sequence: CASSLAQGAGGLNTEAFF. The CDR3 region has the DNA TGCGCCAGCAGCTTGGCACAGGGGGCAGGAGGGTTGAACACTGAAGCTTTCTTT.

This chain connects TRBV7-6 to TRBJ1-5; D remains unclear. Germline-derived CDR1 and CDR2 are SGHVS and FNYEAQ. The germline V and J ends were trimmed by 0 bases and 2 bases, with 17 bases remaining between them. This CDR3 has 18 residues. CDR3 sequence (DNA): TGTGCCAGCAGCTTAGCATTGCCGAATGAAAGGGGCAATCAGCCCCAGCATTTT. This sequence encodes CASSLALPNERGNQPQHF. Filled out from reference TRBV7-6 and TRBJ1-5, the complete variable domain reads GAGVSQSPRYKVTKRGQDVALRCDPISGHVSLYWYRQALGQGPEFLTYFNYEAQQDKSGLPNDRFSAERPEGSISTLTIQRTEQRDSAMYRCASSLALPNERGNQPQHFGDGTRLSIL.

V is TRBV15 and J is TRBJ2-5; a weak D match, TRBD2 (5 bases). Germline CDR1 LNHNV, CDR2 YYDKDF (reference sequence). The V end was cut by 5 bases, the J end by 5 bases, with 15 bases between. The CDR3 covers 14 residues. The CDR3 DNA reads TGTGCCACCAGCCCCCGGGATCAAGGGGAGACCCAGTACTTC. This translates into CATSPRDQGETQYF. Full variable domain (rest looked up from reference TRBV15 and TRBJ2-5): DAMVIQNPRYQVTQFGKPVTLSCSQTLNHNVMYWYQQKSSQAPKLLFHYYDKDFNNEADTPDNFQSRRPNTSFCFLDIRSPGLGDTAMYLCATSPRDQGETQYFGPGTRLLVL.

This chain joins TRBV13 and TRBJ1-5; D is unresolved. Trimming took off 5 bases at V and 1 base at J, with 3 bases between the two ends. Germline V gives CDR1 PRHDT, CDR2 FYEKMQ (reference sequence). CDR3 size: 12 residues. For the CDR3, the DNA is TGTGCCAGCAGCCGGAGCAATCAGCCCCAGCATTTT. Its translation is CASSRSNQPQHF.

The CDR3 coding sequence is TGTGCCTGGAGTGTCTCGGGGTTTCGTCAGCCCCAGCATTTT. It encodes CAWSVSGFRQPQHF. The J gene is TRBJ1-5, the V gene TRBV30; D not certain. The CDR3 consists of 14 residues. With 0 bases removed from V and 6 bases from J, the gap between germline ends came to 12 bases. The germline CDR1 and CDR2 sequences are GTSNPN and SVGIG (reference sequence).

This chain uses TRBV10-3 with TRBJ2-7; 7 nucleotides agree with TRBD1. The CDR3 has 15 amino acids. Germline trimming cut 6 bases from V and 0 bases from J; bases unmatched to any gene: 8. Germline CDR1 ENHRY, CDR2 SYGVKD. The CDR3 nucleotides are TGTGCCATCAGACGGACAGGACCAAGCTCCTACGAGCAGTACTTC. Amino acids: CAIRRTGPSSYEQYF.

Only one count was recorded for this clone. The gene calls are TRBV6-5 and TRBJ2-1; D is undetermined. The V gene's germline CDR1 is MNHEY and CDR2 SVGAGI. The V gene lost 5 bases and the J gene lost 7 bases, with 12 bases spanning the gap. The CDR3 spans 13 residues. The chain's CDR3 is CASSESPLNEQFF. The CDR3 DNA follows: TGTGCCAGCAGTGAATCTCCGCTTAATGAGCAGTTCTTC.

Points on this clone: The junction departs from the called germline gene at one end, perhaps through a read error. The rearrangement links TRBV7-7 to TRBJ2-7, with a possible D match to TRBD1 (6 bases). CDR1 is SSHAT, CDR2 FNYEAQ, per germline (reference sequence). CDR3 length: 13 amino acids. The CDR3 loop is CASSAGQTYEQYF. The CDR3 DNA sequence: TGTGCTAGCAGCGCCGGACAGACCTACGAGCAGTACTTC.